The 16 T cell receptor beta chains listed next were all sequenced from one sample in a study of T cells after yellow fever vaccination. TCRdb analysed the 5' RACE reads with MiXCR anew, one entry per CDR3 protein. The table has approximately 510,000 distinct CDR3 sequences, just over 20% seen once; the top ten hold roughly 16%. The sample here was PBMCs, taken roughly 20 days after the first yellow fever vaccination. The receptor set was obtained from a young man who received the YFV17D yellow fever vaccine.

The CDR3 DNA follows: TGTGCCAGCAGTTTCGGTAGGGCCGAGTTCAGCTATGGCTACACCTTC. Its translation: CASSFGRAEFSYGYTF. V is TRBV12-3 or TRBV12-4 and J is TRBJ1-2, with D uncertain. V lost 3 bases, J lost 4 bases, and 18 bases lay in between. The CDR3 is made up of 16 amino acids.

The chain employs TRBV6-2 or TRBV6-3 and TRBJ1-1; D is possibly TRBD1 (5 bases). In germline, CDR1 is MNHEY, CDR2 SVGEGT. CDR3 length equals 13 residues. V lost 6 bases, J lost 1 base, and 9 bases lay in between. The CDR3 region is CASRQTANTEAFF. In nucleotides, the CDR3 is TGTGCCAGCAGGCAGACAGCGAACACTGAAGCTTTCTTT.

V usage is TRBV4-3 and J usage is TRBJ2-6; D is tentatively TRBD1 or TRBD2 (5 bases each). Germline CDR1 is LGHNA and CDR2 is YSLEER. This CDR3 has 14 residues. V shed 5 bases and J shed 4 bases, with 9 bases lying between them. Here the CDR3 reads CASSRDPGANVLTF. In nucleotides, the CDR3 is TGCGCCAGCAGCAGGGACCCCGGGGCCAACGTCCTGACTTTC.

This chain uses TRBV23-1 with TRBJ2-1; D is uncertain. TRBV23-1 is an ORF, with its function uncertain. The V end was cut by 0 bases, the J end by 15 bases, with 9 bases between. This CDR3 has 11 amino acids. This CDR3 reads CASSQSRSRFF. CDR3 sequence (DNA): TGCGCCAGCAGTCAATCTAGAAGTCGGTTCTTC.

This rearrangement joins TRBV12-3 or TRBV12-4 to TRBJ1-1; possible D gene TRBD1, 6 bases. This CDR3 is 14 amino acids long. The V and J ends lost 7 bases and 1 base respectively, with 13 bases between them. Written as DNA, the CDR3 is TGTGCCAGCACCTTGGGCAGGGGGAACACTGAAGCTTTCTTT. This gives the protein CASTLGRGNTEAFF.

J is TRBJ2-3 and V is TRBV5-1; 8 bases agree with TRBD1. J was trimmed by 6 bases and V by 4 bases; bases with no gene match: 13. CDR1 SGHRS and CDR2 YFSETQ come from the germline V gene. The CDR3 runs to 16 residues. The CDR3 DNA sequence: TGCGCCAGCAGCGCTCCGACAGGGGCCGAGACGGATACGCAGTATTTT. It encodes CASSAPTGAETDTQYF.

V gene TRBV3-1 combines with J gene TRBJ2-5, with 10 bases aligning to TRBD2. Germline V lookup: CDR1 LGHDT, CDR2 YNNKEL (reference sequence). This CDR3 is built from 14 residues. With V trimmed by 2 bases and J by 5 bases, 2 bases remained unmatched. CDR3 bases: TGTGCCAGCAGCCAACTAGCGGGGGTTGAGACCCAGTACTTC. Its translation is CASSQLAGVETQYF.

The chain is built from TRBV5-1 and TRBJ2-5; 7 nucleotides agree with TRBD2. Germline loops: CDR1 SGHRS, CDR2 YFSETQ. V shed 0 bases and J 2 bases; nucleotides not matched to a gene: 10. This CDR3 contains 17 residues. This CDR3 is CASSLEAWRGIQETQYF. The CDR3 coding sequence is TGCGCCAGCAGCTTGGAGGCCTGGCGGGGGATACAAGAGACCCAGTACTTC.

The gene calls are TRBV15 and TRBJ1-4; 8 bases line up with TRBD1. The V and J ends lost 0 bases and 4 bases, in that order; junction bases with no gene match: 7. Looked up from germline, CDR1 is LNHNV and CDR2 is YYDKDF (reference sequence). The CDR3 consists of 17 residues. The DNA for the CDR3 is TGTGCCACCAGCAGAGATGTAGGACAGGGCTATAATGAAAAACTGTTTTTT. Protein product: CATSRDVGQGYNEKLFF. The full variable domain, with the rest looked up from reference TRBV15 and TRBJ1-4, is DAMVIQNPRYQVTQFGKPVTLSCSQTLNHNVMYWYQQKSSQAPKLLFHYYDKDFNNEADTPDNFQSRRPNTSFCFLDIRSPGLGDTAMYLCATSRDVGQGYNEKLFFGSGTQLSVL.

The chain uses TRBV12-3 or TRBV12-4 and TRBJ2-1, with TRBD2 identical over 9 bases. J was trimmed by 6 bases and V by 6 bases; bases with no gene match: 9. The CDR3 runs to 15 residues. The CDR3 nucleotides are TGTGCCAGCAGCCTCCCCAGCGGGGGGTTCAATGAGCAGTTCTTC. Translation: CASSLPSGGFNEQFF.

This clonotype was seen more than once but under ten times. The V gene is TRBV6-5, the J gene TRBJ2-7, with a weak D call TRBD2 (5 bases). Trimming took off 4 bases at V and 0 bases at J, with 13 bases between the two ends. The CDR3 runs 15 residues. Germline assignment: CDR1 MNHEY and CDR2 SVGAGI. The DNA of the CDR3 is TGTGCCAGCAGTTCCTACCGGGGATTCTCCTACGAGCAGTACTTC. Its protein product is CASSSYRGFSYEQYF.

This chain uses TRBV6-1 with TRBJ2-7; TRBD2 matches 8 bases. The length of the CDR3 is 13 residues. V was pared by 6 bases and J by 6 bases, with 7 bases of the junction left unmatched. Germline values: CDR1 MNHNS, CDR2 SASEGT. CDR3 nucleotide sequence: TGTGCCAGCAGCGGGACTAGATGGGGCGAGCAGTACGTC. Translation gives CASSGTRWGEQYV.

The CDR3: CASSLVREVQYF. The DNA of the CDR3 is TGTGCCAGCAGCTTAGTTAGAGAGGTCCAGTACTTC. J is TRBJ2-5 and V is TRBV7-9, with D hard to call. CDR3 length equals 12 residues. Germline loops: CDR1 SEHNR, CDR2 FQNEAQ (reference sequence). Trimming cost V 1 base and J 10 bases, with 10 bases left between them.

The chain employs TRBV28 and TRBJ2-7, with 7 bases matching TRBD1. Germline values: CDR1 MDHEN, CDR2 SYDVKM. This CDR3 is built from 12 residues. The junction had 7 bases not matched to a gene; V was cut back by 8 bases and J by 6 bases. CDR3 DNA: TGTGCCAGCCAGACAGGGTTTAGCGAGCAGTACGTC. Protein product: CASQTGFSEQYV.

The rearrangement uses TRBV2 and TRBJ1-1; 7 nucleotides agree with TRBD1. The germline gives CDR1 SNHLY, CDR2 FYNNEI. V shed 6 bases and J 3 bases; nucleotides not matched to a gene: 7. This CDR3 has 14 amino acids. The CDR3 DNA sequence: TGTGCCAGCAGCGTGGAACAGGGGTACACTGAAGCTTTCTTT. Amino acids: CASSVEQGYTEAFF.

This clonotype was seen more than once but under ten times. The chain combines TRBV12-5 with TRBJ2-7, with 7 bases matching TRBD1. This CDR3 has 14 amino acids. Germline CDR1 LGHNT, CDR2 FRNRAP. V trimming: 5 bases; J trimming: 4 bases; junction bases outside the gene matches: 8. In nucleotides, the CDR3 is TGTGCTAGTGGTGTCCACAGGGGAAGGTACGAGCAGTACGTC. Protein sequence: CASGVHRGRYEQYV.